This T cell receptor beta chain appears in the sequencing data of a study of cytomegalovirus exposure and HLA in healthy donors. Turning to the study itself: Within an early data release were 65 million to 90 million unique TCRs drawn from HLA-typed donors.

A remark on this clone: Its cognate antigen is unknown.

In germline, CDR1 is KGHSH, CDR2 LQKENI. With V trimmed by 0 bases and J by 6 bases, 3 bases remained unmatched. The CDR3 totals 14 residues. PCR amplification relied on 60 Vbeta primers (plus 13 Jbeta primers). Libraries were prepared by immunoSEQ multiplex PCR; TCRdb keeps only in-frame clonotypes and omits some of them. The sample totals tens of thousands of clones. Study-level findings and limits: Some V segments (TRBV6-2 and TRBV6-3 among them) were excluded as indistinguishable. Per published accounts, TCR beta sequences correctly predicted the HLA-A and HLA-B alleles of most subjects.

The receptor was isolated from a woman aged 25 to 39 in good health and CMV-seropositive. The V call is TRBV18, the J call TRBJ1-2, with 8 bases aligning to TRBD1. Input material: PBMCs. This CDR3 is CASSPPGQGNGYTF. DNA of the CDR3: TGTGCCAGCTCACCACCAGGACAGGGTAATGGCTACACCTTC.